This T cell receptor beta chain was captured in a study of spatial heterogeneity in lung cancer. This clonotype showed up many times. Described time point: blood at routine non-recurrence follow-up after resection. Tumor, nontumor lung or frozen PBMC supplied whole RNA that was sequenced unsorted. Each molecule of TCR cDNA was tagged with one unique molecular identifier. From the 5' RACE reads, TCRdb called clonotypes with MiXCR, one entry per CDR3 protein. The sample shows 15,000 to 20,000 distinct CDR3 sequences, under 10% of them seen only once. This receptor was taken from a male donor with early-stage non-small cell lung cancer. The starting material was PBMCs, obtained at follow-up.

The CDR3 reads CASSPQPLGLNQETQYF. The CDR3 DNA is TGTGCCAGCTCACCTCAACCCTTAGGACTAAATCAAGAGACCCAGTACTTC. J is TRBJ2-5 and V is TRBV18; D possibly corresponds to TRBD2 (6 bases). The germline V gene encodes CDR1 KGHSH and CDR2 LQKENI. The CDR3 length is 17 residues. Trimming cost V 3 bases and J 2 bases, with 19 bases left between them.